These 10 T cell receptor beta chains were all obtained from the same sample, sequenced in a study of blood T cell repertoires in COVID-19 (dated by TCRdb to the early 2020s). Library construction relied on the immunoSEQ multiplex PCR assay. The source is immuneACCESS, and TCRdb retained only in-frame sequences with V and J called. Part of the clones is not carried over; for the studies checked, unresolved V genes explain less than half of this, and the remainder is unexplained. This sample comprises about 180,000 clones, about 78% of them detected only once. The top ten hold approximately 15% of the sample. The sequenced sample consisted of PBMCs or T cells enriched from blood (not recorded which). The receptors originated from a woman aged 45 to 65 who had recovered from COVID-19.

The genes are TRBV7-9 and TRBJ1-1; no definite D call. Trimming took 4 bases from V and 3 from J, leaving 9 bases between them. Germline lookup yields CDR1 SEHNR and CDR2 FQNEAQ (reference sequence). The CDR3 has 13 amino acids. The CDR3 nucleotides read TGTGCCAGCAGCTCCACTTTAGACACTGAAGCTTTCTTT. The encoded protein is CASSSTLDTEAFF.

The CDR3 sequence is CAISESGGPLYEQYF. CDR3 DNA: TGTGCCATCAGTGAGTCCGGGGGACCCCTCTACGAGCAGTACTTC. This rearrangement joins TRBV10-3 to TRBJ2-7; possibly TRBD2 for D (6 bases). There are 15 residues in the CDR3. V lost 0 bases and J lost 3, with 12 bases in between. Per germline, CDR1 ENHRY and CDR2 SYGVKD.

CDR3 amino acids: CASRYSSGSRPEQYF. Written as DNA, the CDR3 is TGTGCCAGCAGATATTCTAGCGGGAGCCGCCCCGAGCAGTACTTC. This chain links TRBV27 with TRBJ2-7; 10 bases agree with TRBD2. The V segment lost 6 bases and the J segment 6 bases; nucleotides outside the gene matches: 11. Per the germline V gene, CDR1 is MNHEY and CDR2 is SMNVEV (reference sequence). The CDR3 length is 15 residues.

This clone was seen a handful of times. The genes are TRBV27 and TRBJ2-4, with 11 nucleotides matching TRBD2. The CDR3 is made up of 14 amino acids. V lost 10 bases, J lost 8 bases, and 10 bases stayed unmatched. CDR1 is MNHEY, CDR2 SMNVEV, per germline (reference sequence). The CDR3 spells CAIPLSGREDIQYF. DNA for the CDR3: TGTGCCATCCCCCTTAGCGGGAGGGAGGACATTCAGTACTTC.

In DNA form, the CDR3 reads TGTGCCAGCTCACCACAGGTCGGGAGGGGTGGCGATGAGCAGTTCTTC. It yields the protein CASSPQVGRGGDEQFF. This chain uses TRBV18 with TRBJ2-1, with 8 bases lining up with TRBD2. The CDR3 extends over 16 amino acids. Unmatched junction bases numbered 10, after V lost 1 base and J lost 8 bases. The germline V gene has CDR1 KGHSH and CDR2 LQKENI.

The chain has TRBV6-2 or TRBV6-3 and TRBJ2-1; D might be TRBD2 (5 bases). This CDR3 region has 15 residues. V lost 4 bases and J lost 8, with 18 bases in between. CDR1 and CDR2 (germline): MNHEY, SVGEGT. The CDR3 DNA follows: TGTGCCAGCAGTTTACGAGGGCAGACCTTCGATGAGCAGTTCTTC. Its protein is CASSLRGQTFDEQFF.

The chain is built from TRBV10-3 and TRBJ2-3; no clear D gene. V shed 3 bases and J shed 5 bases, with 6 bases lying between them. Germline V CDR1 and CDR2: ENHRY, SYGVKD. The CDR3 totals 12 residues. CDR3 sequence reads: CAISETRDTQYF. CDR3 in DNA: TGTGCCATCAGTGAAACTCGAGATACGCAGTATTTT.

The chain uses TRBV6-2 or TRBV6-3 and TRBJ2-7; 9 positions match TRBD1. This CDR3 comprises 15 residues. Germline loops: CDR1 MNHEY, CDR2 SVGEGT. Trimming took 4 bases from V and 5 from J; bases not matched to a gene: 9. The CDR3: CASSWGQGEVHEQYF. The DNA of the CDR3 is TGTGCCAGCAGTTGGGGACAGGGTGAAGTCCACGAGCAGTACTTC.

This chain joins TRBV3-1 (or the pseudogene TRBV3-2) and TRBJ2-7; no clear D. Germline CDR1 is LGHDT and CDR2 is YNNKEL (reference sequence). Trimming left V 0 bases short and J 2 bases short, with 5 bases between. The length of the CDR3 is 13 residues. CDR3 in amino acids: CASSQDWPYEQYF. CDR3 in DNA: TGTGCCAGCAGCCAAGATTGGCCCTACGAGCAGTACTTC.

The rearrangement uses TRBV27 and TRBJ1-1; D unclear. This CDR3 has 15 residues. Trimming removed 4 bases from V and 0 bases from J, with 12 bases in between. CDR1 and CDR2 (germline): MNHEY, SMNVEV (reference sequence). CDR3 protein: CASSSLGVVNTEAFF. The CDR3 DNA sequence: TGTGCCAGCAGTTCCTTGGGCGTGGTGAACACTGAAGCTTTCTTT.